Sequencing of this T cell receptor (beta chain) was carried out in a study of blood T cell repertoires in COVID-19. Background on the study: Spain, Italy and the United States supplied samples that represented acute and convalescent COVID-19.

The authors' processing: Amplification of reference gene primers provided the estimated nucleated cell counts. The protocol was immunoSEQ multiplex PCR, while the TCRdb copy is restricted to in-frame clones and leaves out a portion. V, J and clone size are taken as reported in that table, and D and trimming were inferred from the DNA itself. The table lists 90,000 to 130,000 clones, 87% of them singletons, with roughly 5% in the top ten. In germline, CDR1 is SGHTS, CDR2 YDEGEE. Trimming removed 4 bases from V and 4 bases from J; junction bases left unmatched: 8. The CDR3 covers 16 residues. V gene TRBV5-8 combines with J gene TRBJ1-5; TRBD1 agrees at 10 bases. The receptor was derived from a human donor in a cohort sampled during active COVID-19. Sample: peripheral blood. CDR3 residues: CASSPDRGRRNQPQHF. CDR3 DNA: TGTGCCAGCAGCCCAGACAGGGGGCGGCGGAATCAGCCCCAGCATTTT.